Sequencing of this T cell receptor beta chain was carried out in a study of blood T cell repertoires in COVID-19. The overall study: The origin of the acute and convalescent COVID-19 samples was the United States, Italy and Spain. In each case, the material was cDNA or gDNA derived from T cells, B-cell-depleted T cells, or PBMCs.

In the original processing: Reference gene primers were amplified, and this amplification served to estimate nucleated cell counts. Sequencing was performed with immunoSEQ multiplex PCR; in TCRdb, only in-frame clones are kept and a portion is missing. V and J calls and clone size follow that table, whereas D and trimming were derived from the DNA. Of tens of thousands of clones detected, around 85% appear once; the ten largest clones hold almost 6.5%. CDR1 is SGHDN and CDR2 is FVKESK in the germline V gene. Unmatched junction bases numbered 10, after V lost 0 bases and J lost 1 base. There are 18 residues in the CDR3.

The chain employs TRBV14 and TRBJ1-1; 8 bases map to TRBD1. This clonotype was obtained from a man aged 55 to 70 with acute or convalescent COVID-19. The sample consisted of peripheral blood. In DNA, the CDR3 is TGTGCCAGCAGCCAAGACGCAGGGGGCTTGGGTCCGAACACTGAAGCTTTCTTT. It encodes CASSQDAGGLGPNTEAFF.